One sample yielded the 28 T cell receptor beta chains listed below, sequenced in a study of early T cells in non-severe SARS-CoV-2 infection. Each CDR3 protein gets one entry after TCRdb re-called the 5' RACE reads with MiXCR. The data show about 50,000 distinct CDR3 sequences, with 5% to 5.5% seen just once and 5.4% held by the top ten. The specimen comprised whole blood, sampled at baseline. The receptor set was obtained from an adult who was a healthcare worker with PCR-confirmed SARS-CoV-2 infection or an uninfected control (not recorded which).

This clonotype has ten or more counts. The rearrangement links TRBV2 to TRBJ1-6; TRBD1 might be the D (5 bases). Germline V gene data show CDR1 as SNHLY and CDR2 as FYNNEI. CDR3 length equals 14 residues. V lost 3 bases to trimming and J lost 7 bases, with 10 bases between them. CDR3 bases: TGTGCCAGCAGTGACAGGGTGTCGAATTCACCCCTCCACTTT. As protein: CASSDRVSNSPLHF.

At least ten counts were recorded for this clonotype. The chain couples TRBV29-1 to TRBJ2-5; 7 bases fit TRBD1. The CDR3 runs 12 residues. J lost 5 bases, V lost 3 bases, and 3 bases had no gene match. Germline CDR1 and CDR2: SQVTM and ANQGSEA. For the CDR3, the DNA is TGCAGCGTTGACACAGGGGAGGAGACCCAGTACTTC. It codes for CSVDTGEETQYF.

This clonotype appeared many times. J is TRBJ2-7 and V is TRBV2, with TRBD2 as a possible D gene (5 bases). Germline-derived CDR1 and CDR2 are SNHLY and FYNNEI. CDR3 size: 13 residues. V lost 7 bases to trimming and J lost 2 bases, with 12 bases between them. The CDR3 reads CASTLADTYEQYF. The CDR3 nucleotides read TGTGCCAGCACCCTAGCCGATACCTACGAGCAGTACTTC.

This clonotype was recorded at least ten times. This chain links TRBV28 with TRBJ2-7; no reliable D call. The CDR3 covers 12 residues. Germline V lookup: CDR1 MDHEN, CDR2 SYDVKM. Trimming left V 3 bases short and J 4 bases short, with 7 bases between. This chain's CDR3 is CASSFRIYEQYF. The CDR3 DNA sequence: TGTGCCAGCAGTTTTCGGATTTACGAGCAGTACTTC.

This clonotype is medium-sized by share. This chain links TRBV6-5 with TRBJ2-7; possible D gene TRBD1, 7 bases. This CDR3 comprises 15 residues. The V end was cut by 6 bases, the J end by 4 bases, with 19 bases between. The germline V gene encodes CDR1 MNHEY and CDR2 SVGAGI. In DNA form, the CDR3 reads TGTGCCAGCAGCCCCGCGGAGGGGGCGATTTACGAGCAGTACTTC. Its protein is CASSPAEGAIYEQYF.

This clonotype has a count of ten or more. This chain joins TRBV7-8 and TRBJ1-4; 7 bases fit TRBD1. The V segment lost 10 bases and the J segment 7 bases; nucleotides outside the gene matches: 9. Germline V CDR1 and CDR2: SGHVS, FQNEAQ. This CDR3 is 13 amino acids long. The chain's CDR3 is CATRGGAFEKLFF. In DNA, the CDR3 is TGTGCCACCAGGGGGGGGGCATTTGAAAAACTGTTTTTT.

The chain links TRBV4-1 to TRBJ2-1; unclear D gene. Germline V lookup: CDR1 MGHRA, CDR2 YSYEKL. The germline V and J ends were trimmed by 3 bases and 12 bases, with 21 bases remaining between them. The CDR3 sequence is 15 residues long. CDR3 region: CASSQKLTGGYRQFF. The DNA of the CDR3 is TGCGCCAGCAGCCAGAAACTAACGGGTGGGTACAGGCAGTTCTTC.

This clonotype appeared a few times. The chain combines TRBV27 with TRBJ1-5; D might be TRBD1 (5 bases). Per the germline V gene, CDR1 is MNHEY and CDR2 is SMNVEV (reference sequence). The CDR3 runs to 15 residues. The V gene lost 5 bases and the J gene lost 0 bases, with 11 bases spanning the gap. CDR3 region: CASSLTAYSNQPQHF. The CDR3 bases are TGTGCCAGCAGTCTGACAGCTTATAGCAATCAGCCCCAGCATTTT.

CDR3 sequence (DNA): TGTGCCACCAGATCAACAGGGGATCACAATGAGCAGTTCTTC. The encoded protein is CATRSTGDHNEQFF. The rearrangement uses TRBV24-1 and TRBJ2-1; 7 positions match TRBD1. V shed 7 bases and J 5 bases; nucleotides not matched to a gene: 7. CDR3 size: 14 residues. The germline CDR1 and CDR2 sequences are KGHDR and SFDVKD.

V and J are TRBV7-9 and TRBJ2-3; D possibly uses TRBD1 or TRBD2 (5 bases each). With 6 bases removed from V and 5 bases from J, the gap between germline ends came to 12 bases. The CDR3 runs to 13 residues. Germline values: CDR1 SEHNR, CDR2 FQNEAQ (reference sequence). This chain's CDR3 is CASSWDPLDTQYF. The CDR3, as DNA: TGTGCCAGCAGTTGGGACCCCCTAGATACGCAGTATTTT.

This clonotype was seen at least ten times. The genes are TRBV29-1 and TRBJ1-1, with a weak D call TRBD1 (5 bases). The V and J ends lost 8 bases and 8 bases respectively, with 12 bases between them. CDR3 length equals 10 residues. Germline V lookup: CDR1 SQVTM, CDR2 ANQGSEA. Here the CDR3 DNA reads TGCAGCTCGTCAAAGGGGGAAGCTTTCTTT. It translates to CSSSKGEAFF.

The table lists this clonotype with many counts. V gene TRBV29-1 combines with J gene TRBJ1-1; D remains ambiguous. The germline CDR1 and CDR2 sequences are SQVTM and ANQGSEA. V was cut by 7 bases and J by 1 base, with 10 bases left in between. This CDR3 contains 12 residues. The CDR3 loop is CSALWRNTEAFF. The CDR3 region has the DNA TGCAGCGCCCTTTGGAGGAACACTGAAGCTTTCTTT.

This clonotype showed up many times. Because the CDR3's place on the DNA is in doubt, the DNA is left out and the CDR3 is given as listed by TCRdb. V gene TRBV7-5 combines with J gene TRBJ2-1; the D segment call TRBD1 is taken from the table without a DNA check. TRBV7-5 is described as a pseudogene. The CDR3 numbers 16 amino acids, ends counted. CDR3 sequence reads: CISVPEGWDGYNEQFF.

The chain recombines TRBV28 with TRBJ2-6; no definite D call. Trimming pared 3 bases from V and 1 base from J, leaving 7 bases between. CDR1 and CDR2 (germline): MDHEN, SYDVKM. The CDR3 consists of 15 residues. The CDR3 DNA reads TGTGCCAGCAGTTTGACGGCATCTGGGGCCAACGTCCTGACTTTC. Translation gives CASSLTASGANVLTF.

This clonotype has a count of ten or more. The J gene is TRBJ2-7, the V gene TRBV20-1, with 8 bases lining up with TRBD1. Trimming at V came to 3 bases and at J to 5 bases, leaving 12 bases not matched to a gene. The CDR3 consists of 15 residues. Per the germline V gene, CDR1 is DFQATT and CDR2 is SNEGSKA (reference sequence). The CDR3 here is CSARDPGQVYHEQYF. The CDR3 region has the DNA TGCAGTGCTAGGGACCCGGGACAGGTTTACCACGAGCAGTACTTC.

This clonotype has at least ten counts. The gene calls are TRBV19 and TRBJ2-5; either TRBD1 or TRBD2 may supply D (5 bases each). CDR3 length: 14 residues. Germline CDR1 and CDR2: LNHDA and SQIVND (reference sequence). V gave up 3 bases and J gave up 1 base, with 9 bases separating them. The CDR3 DNA follows: TGTGCCAGTAGTATTTGGGGGTTCCAAGAGACCCAGTACTTC. The encoded protein is CASSIWGFQETQYF.

This clonotype was counted at least ten times. The V call is TRBV29-1, the J call TRBJ1-1; 8 nucleotides align to TRBD1. V was pared by 7 bases and J by 3 bases, with 19 bases of the junction left unmatched. Germline assignment: CDR1 SQVTM and CDR2 ANQGSEA. This CDR3 comprises 17 residues. The chain's CDR3 is CSAKPRTGTVRDTEAFF. The CDR3 DNA reads as TGCAGCGCAAAACCCAGGACAGGGACGGTAAGGGACACTGAAGCTTTCTTT.

The sample holds many counts of this clonotype. The gene calls are TRBV27 and TRBJ1-1, with no clear D. The CDR3 has 15 amino acids. V was shortened by 1 base and J by 4 bases, with 13 bases between the two germline ends. The V gene's germline CDR1 is MNHEY and CDR2 SMNVEV (reference sequence). The CDR3 here is CASSLFGPAPTEAFF. The CDR3 nucleotides read TGTGCCAGCAGTTTATTTGGCCCGGCGCCCACTGAAGCTTTCTTT.

Note on this clonotype: Relative to the germline gene, one junction end is altered; a read error may explain this. V gene TRBV5-3 combines with J gene TRBJ2-1; D ambiguous. TRBV5-3 is treated as an ORF (open reading frame) with a function not yet certain. The length of the CDR3 is 15 residues. The CDR3 region is CVRSLDHPSYNEQFF. The CDR3 coding sequence is TGTGTCAGAAGCTTGGACCACCCTTCCTACAATGAGCAGTTCTTC.

The chain has TRBV3-1 and TRBJ1-4; D might be TRBD1 (6 bases). CDR3 size: 16 residues. V was pared by 1 base and J by 3 bases, with 12 bases between. Looked up from germline, CDR1 is LGHDT and CDR2 is YNNKEL (reference sequence). The CDR3 DNA is TGTGCCAGCAGCCAAGGCCCCCGGACAGCTAATGAAAAACTGTTTTTT. This gives the protein CASSQGPRTANEKLFF.

This clonotype came up many times. This chain connects TRBV12-3 or TRBV12-4 to TRBJ2-5; 10 bases match TRBD1. Trimming cost V 2 bases and J 5 bases; bases outside gene matches: 5. CDR3 length equals 15 residues. The CDR3 is CASSLPLDRGETQYF. The DNA of the CDR3 is TGTGCCAGCAGTTTACCCCTGGACAGGGGGGAGACCCAGTACTTC.

At least ten counts were recorded for this clonotype. V gene TRBV7-9 combines with J gene TRBJ2-1, with D tentatively TRBD2 (5 bases). Germline lookup yields CDR1 SEHNR and CDR2 FQNEAQ (reference sequence). Trimming stripped 11 bases from V and 6 bases from J, with 11 bases between. This CDR3 spans 11 amino acids. DNA of the CDR3: TGTGCCGGAAGAGGAGGCAATGAGCAGTTCTTC. This encodes CAGRGGNEQFF. Full variable domain (outside the CDR3, taken from reference TRBV7-9 and TRBJ2-1): DTGVSQNPRHKITKRGQNVTFRCDPISEHNRLYWYRQTLGQGPEFLTYFQNEAQLEKSRLLSDRFSAERPKGSFSTLEIQRTEQGDSAMYLCAGRGGNEQFFGPGTRLTVL.

This clonotype was seen ten or more times. The V and J genes are TRBV5-1 and TRBJ2-1; no firm D call. V shed 2 bases and J shed 4 bases, with 13 bases lying between them. The CDR3 is 15 residues long. Germline CDR1 reads SGHRS; CDR2 reads YFSETQ. CDR3 sequence (DNA): TGCGCCAGCAGCTTCTCCGTTGTGGGGTACAATGAGCAGTTCTTC. This encodes CASSFSVVGYNEQFF.

This clonotype was recorded many times. This chain uses TRBV20-1 with TRBJ1-6; D is unclear. This CDR3 is built from 13 residues. CDR1 DFQATT and CDR2 SNEGSKA come from the germline V gene (reference sequence). V was cut by 5 bases and J by 7 bases, with 12 bases left in between. The CDR3: CSASSWPNSPLHF. CDR3 nucleotides: TGCAGTGCTTCCTCCTGGCCGAATTCACCCCTCCACTTT.

This clonotype showed up many times. The gene calls are TRBV11-2 and TRBJ2-7; D gene uncertain. Per the germline V gene, CDR1 is SGHAT and CDR2 is FQNNGV. V shed 5 bases and J shed 0 bases, with 17 bases lying between them. The CDR3 is made up of 16 amino acids. The CDR3 sequence: CASSPLSPLLSYEQYF. CDR3 nucleotides: TGTGCCAGCAGCCCCTTATCCCCTCTCCTCTCCTACGAGCAGTACTTC. Supplemented by reference TRBV11-2 and TRBJ2-7, the full variable domain reads EAGVAQSPRYKIIEKRQSVAFWCNPISGHATLYWYQQILGQGPKLLIQFQNNGVVDDSQLPKDRFSAERLKGVDSTLKIQPAKLEDSAVYLCASSPLSPLLSYEQYFGPGTRLTVT.

This clonotype occurred a few times. This chain links TRBV25-1 with TRBJ1-1, with D possibly matching TRBD1 (6 bases). The CDR3 spans 16 residues. From germline, CDR1 is MGHDK and CDR2 SYGVNS. V lost 3 bases, J lost 0 bases, and 14 bases lay in between. The CDR3 sequence: CASSDMDSSMNTEAFF. The CDR3 DNA is TGTGCCAGCAGTGATATGGACAGTTCCATGAACACTGAAGCTTTCTTT.

The V gene is TRBV10-2, the J gene TRBJ1-3, with unresolved D. V was clipped by 3 bases and J by 2 bases, with 14 bases between them. CDR1 WSHSY and CDR2 SAAADI come from the germline V gene. The CDR3 consists of 16 residues. CDR3 in amino acids: CASSERSLGAGNTIYF. The CDR3, as DNA: TGCGCCAGCAGTGAAAGGTCCCTAGGCGCTGGAAACACCATATATTTT.

The chain employs TRBV7-9 and TRBJ2-2, with D perhaps matching TRBD1 (6 bases). Trimming stripped 7 bases from V and 1 base from J, with 10 bases between. This CDR3 comprises 14 residues. CDR1 is SEHNR, CDR2 FQNEAQ, per germline (reference sequence). The DNA for the CDR3 is TGTGCCAGCACCCTAGGGGGGAACACCGGGGAGCTGTTTTTT. Its protein is CASTLGGNTGELFF.